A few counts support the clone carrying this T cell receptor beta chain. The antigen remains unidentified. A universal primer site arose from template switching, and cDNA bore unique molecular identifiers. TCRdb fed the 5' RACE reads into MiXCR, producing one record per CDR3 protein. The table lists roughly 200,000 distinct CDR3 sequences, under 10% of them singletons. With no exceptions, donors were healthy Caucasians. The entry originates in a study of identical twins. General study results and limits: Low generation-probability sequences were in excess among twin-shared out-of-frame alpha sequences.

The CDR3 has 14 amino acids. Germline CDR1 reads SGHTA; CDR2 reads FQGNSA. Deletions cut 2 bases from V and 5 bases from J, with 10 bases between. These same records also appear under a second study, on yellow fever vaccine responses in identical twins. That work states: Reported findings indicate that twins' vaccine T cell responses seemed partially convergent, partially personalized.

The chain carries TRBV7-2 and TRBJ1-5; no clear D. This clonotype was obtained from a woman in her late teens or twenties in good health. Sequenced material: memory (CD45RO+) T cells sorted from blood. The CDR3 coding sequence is TGTGCCAGCAGCTTACGTCAGAGCCATCAGCCCCAGCATTTT. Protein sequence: CASSLRQSHQPQHF. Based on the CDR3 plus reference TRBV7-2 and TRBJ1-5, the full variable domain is GAGVSQSPSNKVTEKGKDVELRCDPISGHTALYWYRQSLGQGLEFLIYFQGNSAPDKSGLPSDRFSAERTGGSVSTLTIQRTQQEDSAVYLCASSLRQSHQPQHFGDGTRLSIL.